The 19 T cell receptor beta chains listed next were all sequenced from one sample in a study of graft-versus-host responses after intestinal transplantation. For these TCRs, the target antigens are not known. Measured with immunoSEQ multiplex PCR; TCRdb has only the in-frame clones, and not every one. The sample shows tens of thousands of clones, under 90% of them seen only once. Material: unstimulated CD4+ T cells sorted from spleen or lymph node cells, obtained before transplant. These receptors were obtained from a human donor who was the organ donor for an intestinal transplant.

The gene calls are TRBV6-5 and TRBJ1-1, with 9 bases fitting TRBD1. This CDR3 is built from 16 residues. Per germline, CDR1 MNHEY and CDR2 SVGAGI. Trimming cost V 1 base and J 5 bases; bases outside gene matches: 8. The CDR3 sequence: CASSYWGTGSGTEAFF. CDR3 in DNA: TGTGCCAGCAGTTACTGGGGGACAGGGTCGGGGACTGAAGCTTTCTTT.

V gene TRBV4-1 combines with J gene TRBJ2-2; 12 bases are a match to TRBD2. Germline-derived CDR1 and CDR2 are MGHRA and YSYEKL. With V trimmed by 4 bases and J by 5 bases, 17 bases remained unmatched. The CDR3 is 20 residues long. CDR3 coding DNA: TGCGCCAGCAGCCCTATTCCAGGACTAGCGGGGCGTGGGGGAACCGGGGAGCTGTTTTTT. Translated, it gives CASSPIPGLAGRGGTGELFF.

This clone showed up just a few times. This sequence joins TRBV4-1 and TRBJ1-5, with 7 nucleotides matching TRBD1. Germline loops: CDR1 MGHRA, CDR2 YSYEKL. With V trimmed by 4 bases and J by 1 base, 4 bases remained unmatched. CDR3 length: 15 residues. The CDR3 reads CASSRQGQSNQPQHF. The CDR3 region has the DNA TGCGCCAGCAGCCGACAGGGACAGAGCAATCAGCCCCAGCATTTT.

This rearrangement joins TRBV11-2 to TRBJ2-1; 16 bases map to TRBD2. CDR3 length: 19 amino acids. Trimming cost V 5 bases and J 0 bases; bases outside gene matches: 7. Looked up from germline, CDR1 is SGHAT and CDR2 is FQNNGV. CDR3 amino acids: CASSKGLAGGMGSYNEQFF. Written as DNA, the CDR3 is TGTGCCAGCAGCAAGGGACTAGCGGGGGGGATGGGCTCCTACAATGAGCAGTTCTTC.

In its sample, this clone was seen a few times. V is TRBV28 and J is TRBJ1-1; 9 positions match TRBD1. The CDR3 consists of 20 residues. Trimming removed 1 base from V and 1 base from J; junction bases left unmatched: 16. Germline V gene lookup returns CDR1 MDHEN and CDR2 SYDVKM. The CDR3: CASSLSKWWGQGDSNTEAFF. In DNA form, the CDR3 reads TGTGCCAGCAGTTTATCCAAATGGTGGGGACAGGGTGACTCGAACACTGAAGCTTTCTTT. The full variable domain, in which reference TRBV28 and TRBJ1-1 provide the parts outside the CDR3, is DVKVTQSSRYLVKRTGEKVFLECVQDMDHENMFWYRQDPGLGLRLIYFSYDVKMKEKGDIPEGYSVSREKKERFSLILESASTNQTSMYLCASSLSKWWGQGDSNTEAFFGQGTRLTVV.

The V call is TRBV9, the J call TRBJ2-3; no firm D call. CDR1 and CDR2 (germline): SGDLS, YYNGEE. The V end lost 3 bases, the J end lost 5 bases, and 4 bases lay between the germline ends. The length of the CDR3 is 11 residues. Here the CDR3 reads CASSDRDTQYF. CDR3 bases: TGTGCCAGCAGCGACAGAGATACGCAGTATTTT. The variable domain in full, completed from reference TRBV9 and TRBJ2-3, reads DSGVTQTPKHLITATGQRVTLRCSPRSGDLSVYWYQQSLDQGLQFLIQYYNGEERAKGNILERFSAQQFPDLHSELNLSSLELGDSALYFCASSDRDTQYFGPGTRLTVL.

The CDR3 here is CASSQWTSGGGETQYF. In DNA form, the CDR3 reads TGTGCCAGCAGTCAGTGGACTAGCGGGGGGGGTGAGACCCAGTACTTC. The chain couples TRBV2 to TRBJ2-5, with 15 bases identical to TRBD2. Losses at the gene ends were 5 bases for V and 5 bases for J; bases not matched to a gene: 6. The CDR3 contains 16 residues. CDR1 and CDR2 (germline): SNHLY, FYNNEI. Full variable domain (rest looked up from reference TRBV2 and TRBJ2-5): EPEVTQTPSHQVTQMGQEVILRCVPISNHLYFYWYRQILGQKVEFLVSFYNNEISEKSEIFDDQFSVERPDGSNFTLKIRSTKLEDSAMYFCASSQWTSGGGETQYFGPGTRLLVL.

The chain has TRBV27 and TRBJ2-5; 9 bases align to TRBD2. Germline V gives CDR1 MNHEY, CDR2 SMNVEV (reference sequence). This CDR3 is 19 amino acids long. J gave up 2 bases and V 1 base, and 14 bases lay outside the gene matches. The CDR3: CASSLFGGGGDAPQETQYF. CDR3 sequence (DNA): TGTGCCAGCAGTTTATTTGGTGGCGGGGGGGACGCCCCTCAAGAGACCCAGTACTTC.

V gene TRBV23-1 combines with J gene TRBJ1-2; D possibly corresponds to TRBD1 (6 bases). TRBV23-1 is given ORF status, its function remaining uncertain. The CDR3 is 17 amino acids. The ends were cut back, 2 bases at V and 4 bases at J, with 20 bases in the middle. The CDR3 sequence: CASSQPHRGGSGYGYTF. CDR3 nucleotide sequence: TGCGCCAGCAGTCAACCCCACCGGGGGGGCTCTGGCTATGGCTACACCTTC.

The chain carries TRBV5-6 and TRBJ1-1; the D gene is possibly TRBD1 (5 bases). Germline V gene sequence: CDR1 SGHDT, CDR2 YYEEEE. The CDR3 runs to 13 residues. V was cut by 0 bases and J by 11 bases, with 14 bases left in between. This chain's CDR3 is CASSLVGGKGAFF. CDR3 sequence (DNA): TGTGCCAGCAGCTTGGTTGGCGGAAAGGGGGCTTTCTTT.

The chain employs TRBV19 and TRBJ2-2, with 9 bases that match TRBD1. J was trimmed by 2 bases and V by 2 bases; bases with no gene match: 9. Germline CDR1 is LNHDA and CDR2 is SQIVND (reference sequence). The CDR3 is 18 residues long. CDR3: CASSILMVGQGNTGELFF. The CDR3 DNA follows: TGTGCCAGTAGTATACTAATGGTGGGACAGGGAAACACCGGGGAGCTGTTTTTT.

The chain combines TRBV27 with TRBJ2-5; no firm D call. The V and J ends lost 4 bases and 4 bases respectively, with 4 bases between them. Per germline, CDR1 MNHEY and CDR2 SMNVEV (reference sequence). The CDR3 loop spans 11 amino acids. The CDR3: CASSSGETQYF. The CDR3, as DNA: TGTGCCAGCAGTTCCGGAGAGACCCAGTACTTC.

This clone appeared once. The DNA for the CDR3 is TGTGCCAGCAGCTTAGCGGGGGGGCCCACAGATACGCAGTATTTT. This gives the protein CASSLAGGPTDTQYF. V is TRBV7-8 and J is TRBJ2-3, with TRBD2 as a possible D gene (7 bases). Germline V CDR1 and CDR2: SGHVS, FQNEAQ. The CDR3 runs to 15 residues. Trimming removed 0 bases from V and 2 bases from J, with 9 bases in between.

The chain combines TRBV6-1 with TRBJ2-7, with D perhaps TRBD1 (6 bases). With 7 bases removed from V and 3 bases from J, the gap between germline ends came to 10 bases. CDR1 and CDR2 from the germline V gene are MNHNS and SASEGT. CDR3 length: 12 amino acids. The CDR3 DNA is TGTGCCAGCACCCGAGGGGGCTACGAGCAGTACGTC. This encodes CASTRGGYEQYV.

The V call is TRBV6-5, the J call TRBJ1-1; unclear D gene. The CDR3 extends over 13 amino acids. Germline V gene lookup returns CDR1 MNHEY and CDR2 SVGAGI. Trimming took 8 bases from V and 2 from J, leaving 12 bases between them. This CDR3 is CASGPPQNTEAFF. The CDR3, as DNA: TGTGCCAGCGGCCCCCCCCAAAACACTGAAGCTTTCTTT.

The rearrangement joins TRBV25-1 to TRBJ2-5, with 7 bases lining up with TRBD1. This CDR3 region has 15 residues. V gave up 0 bases and J gave up 4 bases; unmatched junction bases: 5. CDR1 and CDR2 (germline): MGHDK, SYGVNS. CDR3 DNA: TGTGCCAGCAGTGAATATATACAGGGGAGAGAGACCCAGTACTTC. Translation gives CASSEYIQGRETQYF.

This rearrangement joins TRBV5-8 to TRBJ2-2, with 7 positions matching TRBD2. CDR1 and CDR2 (germline): SGHTS, YDEGEE. This CDR3 has 17 amino acids. V lost 2 bases and J lost 1; bases outside the gene matches: 8. CDR3 sequence (DNA): TGTGCCAGCAGCTTACTCCAAGCGGGGCTGAACACCGGGGAGCTGTTTTTT. Amino acids: CASSLLQAGLNTGELFF.

V usage is TRBV6-1 and J usage is TRBJ1-2; D is unresolved. V was pared by 6 bases and J by 1 base, with 12 bases between. The CDR3 sequence is 14 residues long. Germline CDR1 is MNHNS and CDR2 is SASEGT. The DNA for the CDR3 is TGTGCCAGCAGAAACCCGGGAATTAACTATGGCTACACCTTC. It codes for CASRNPGINYGYTF.

The rearrangement links TRBV6-5 to TRBJ2-3; the D is unclear. Trimming stripped 10 bases from V and 6 bases from J, with 11 bases between. The germline V gene encodes CDR1 MNHEY and CDR2 SVGAGI. The CDR3 is 11 residues long. The CDR3 sequence: CATELIDTQYF. The CDR3 DNA reads TGTGCCACCGAGCTGATTGATACGCAGTATTTT.